The T cell receptor (beta chain) under discussion was sequenced for a study of cytomegalovirus exposure and HLA in healthy donors. Primers included in the PCR were 60 Vbeta and 13 Jbeta primers. Using immunoSEQ multiplex PCR, the repertoire was profiled, and TCRdb retains in-frame clones only, with some absent. The data hold 150,000 to 200,000 clones, with around three quarters observed a single time. The sequencing input was PBMCs. This sequence originates from a woman under 40 in good health and CMV-seropositive.

CDR3 DNA: TGTGCCAGCAGCCAAGACAGGGAGGAGACCCAGTACTTC. This gives the protein CASSQDREETQYF. This rearrangement joins TRBV7-6 to TRBJ2-5; TRBD1 aligns across 7 bases. Germline CDR1 and CDR2: SGHVS and FNYEAQ. The CDR3 length is 13 residues. Losses at the gene ends were 5 bases for V and 5 bases for J; bases not matched to a gene: 5.